The sample holds a few counts of the clone carrying this T cell receptor (beta chain). The antigen is undetermined. It was 5'RACE with constant-segment primers that produced the TCR alpha and TCR beta cDNA libraries, which carried sample barcodes and UMIs. MiXCR, applied by TCRdb to the 5' RACE reads, yields one record per CDR3 protein. The profile shows fewer than 400,000 distinct CDR3 sequences, 16% of them singletons. This record belongs to a study of T-cell memory formation after mild COVID-19. Study-level results: Contracting clones from day 15 to 85 had balanced CD4/CD8; later expanders favoured CD4+. Pre-infection memory contained some responding clones, which suggested that cross-reactive memory had joined. Contracting CD8+ clones were enriched in EMRA, CD4+ mainly in CM and EM.

Germline CDR1 SEHNR, CDR2 FQNEAQ (reference sequence). CDR3 length equals 13 residues. V was clipped by 3 bases and J by 6 bases, with 9 bases between them. Source material: PBMCs or a T cell subset sorted from them (not recorded which). This TCR derives from a man aged 18-30 years who had mild COVID-19 (a few samples of this study predate the infection). Cell type and time point are not known. The genes are TRBV7-9 and TRBJ2-1; D remains unclear. CDR3 loop: CASSFGSPNEQFF. In nucleotides, the CDR3 is TGTGCCAGCAGCTTCGGTAGTCCCAATGAGCAGTTCTTC. Together with reference TRBV7-9 and TRBJ2-1, the CDR3 gives the full variable domain: DTGVSQNPRHKITKRGQNVTFRCDPISEHNRLYWYRQTLGQGPEFLTYFQNEAQLEKSRLLSDRFSAERPKGSFSTLEIQRTEQGDSAMYLCASSFGSPNEQFFGPGTRLTVL.